This T cell receptor beta chain came from a study of blood T cell repertoires in COVID-19. Sequencing used immunoSEQ multiplex PCR; TCRdb keeps in-frame clones, though not all of them. The sample lists roughly 200,000 clones, about nine tenths occurring once. The CDR3 is 15 residues long. The germline CDR1 and CDR2 sequences are MNHEY and SMNVEV (reference sequence). V shed 5 bases and J shed 2 bases, with 13 bases lying between them. The source of this sequence is a man between 25 and 39 years old who had recovered from COVID-19. Material for sequencing was PBMCs or T cells enriched from blood (not recorded which). The genes are TRBV27 and TRBJ1-5; possible D gene TRBD1, 5 bases. The CDR3: CASSPQGIRNQPQHF. CDR3 DNA: TGTGCCAGCAGTCCCCAGGGAATACGCAATCAGCCCCAGCATTTT.